These 23 T cell receptor beta chains originate from one sample sequenced in a study of tumor-infiltrating lymphocytes in oesophageal squamous cell carcinoma. TCRdb independently ran MiXCR on the PCR reads; one entry per CDR3 protein. The sample has tens of thousands of distinct CDR3 sequences; 38% are singletons. The sample was esophageal tumor tissue. The receptors were sampled from a male donor with esophageal squamous cell carcinoma.

This clonotype was observed many times. The chain carries TRBV24-1 and TRBJ2-1; 12 bases line up with TRBD2. Trimming at V came to 3 bases and at J to 7 bases, leaving 9 bases not matched to a gene. The germline CDR1 and CDR2 sequences are KGHDR and SFDVKD. The CDR3 consists of 17 residues. The CDR3 sequence: CATSDPRTSGIKNEQFF. CDR3 DNA: TGTGCCACCAGTGATCCCCGGACTAGCGGGATTAAAAATGAGCAGTTCTTC.

A remark on this clonotype: An end of the junction differs from the germline gene, which may be a read error. The chain links TRBV24-1 to TRBJ1-6; D is perhaps TRBD1 (5 bases). The germline CDR1 and CDR2 sequences are KGHDR and SFDVKD. The CDR3 has 15 amino acids. In DNA, the CDR3 is TGTGCCACCAGTGATTTTGGGACTAGTTTGGATGAGCAGTACTTT. Translated: CATSDFGTSLDEQYF.

This chain links TRBV12-3 or TRBV12-4 with TRBJ2-7, with TRBD1 identical over 7 bases. Judging by the DNA end, TRBJ2-1 fits better; the J call may be wrong. The CDR3 length is 15 residues. The CDR3 nucleotides are TGTGCCAGCAGCCCACCTCCGGGACAGCACAATGAGCAGTTCTTC. It translates to CASSPPPGQHNEQFF.

This rearrangement joins TRBV7-2 to TRBJ2-1, with TRBD2 identical over 8 bases. The CDR3 is 16 residues long. Germline V CDR1 and CDR2: SGHTA, FQGNSA. The J segment lost 9 bases and the V segment lost 4 bases, leaving 14 bases of the junction unmatched. The DNA for the CDR3 is TGTGCCAGCAGCTCCCCCGAAAGGACTAGCACAATTGAGCAGTTCTTC. It is translated as CASSSPERTSTIEQFF.

The chain joins TRBV20-1 to TRBJ2-3, with D perhaps TRBD2 (6 bases). The J call may be faulty, since TRBJ2-7 better matches the DNA end. The CDR3 runs to 15 residues. Germline loops: CDR1 DFQATT, CDR2 SNEGSKA (reference sequence). CDR3 amino acids: CSARDGGKSSYEQYF. The CDR3 nucleotides are TGCAGTGCTAGAGATGGGGGGAAAAGCTCCTACGAGCAGTACTTC.

This clonotype is a singleton in its sample. As the CDR3 is not closed by the conserved phenylalanine or tryptophan, this likely results from a read error. This rearrangement joins TRBV6-2 or TRBV6-3 to TRBJ2-1; 7 bases are shared with TRBD1. The J segment lost 13 bases and the V segment lost 5 bases, leaving 11 bases of the junction unmatched. Germline V gives CDR1 MNHEY, CDR2 SVGEGT. The CDR3 extends over 13 amino acids. CDR3 sequence: CASSEGRGQTQFS. The DNA of the CDR3 is TGTGCCAGCAGTGAGGGCAGGGGACAGACCCAGTTCTCC.

The gene calls are TRBV10-3 and TRBJ1-1; 7 positions agree with TRBD1. The CDR3 is 15 residues long. Germline assignment: CDR1 ENHRY and CDR2 SYGVKD. The V gene end was trimmed by 4 bases and the J gene end by 0 bases; junction bases not matched to a gene: 5. The CDR3 nucleotides are TGTGCCATCAGTGCGGACAGGAAAATGAACACTGAAGCTTTCTTT. Protein product: CAISADRKMNTEAFF.

This clonotype was counted many times. The chain employs TRBV18 and TRBJ2-1, with 13 bases matching TRBD2. The CDR3 sequence is 16 residues long. Per the germline V gene, CDR1 is KGHSH and CDR2 is LQKENI. V shed 3 bases, J shed 4 bases, and the junction held 3 bases outside the gene matches. CDR3 nucleotides: TGTGCCAGCTCACCTGGGACTAGCGGGACGTACAATGAGCAGTTCTTC. As protein: CASSPGTSGTYNEQFF.

This clonotype was seen repeatedly, ten times or more. The chain couples TRBV19 to TRBJ2-3; 8 positions agree with TRBD2. Losses at the gene ends were 5 bases for V and 1 base for J; bases not matched to a gene: 11. This CDR3 has 17 residues. Germline V gene lookup returns CDR1 LNHDA and CDR2 SQIVND (reference sequence). This chain's CDR3 is CASSPTPGLGGTDTQYF. The DNA of the CDR3 is TGTGCCAGTAGTCCCACCCCGGGACTAGGTGGCACAGATACGCAGTATTTT.

V gene TRBV18 combines with J gene TRBJ2-7; D not certain. V lost 0 bases and J 6 bases, leaving 9 bases between the germline ends. The germline CDR1 and CDR2 sequences are KGHSH and LQKENI. The CDR3 contains 13 residues. CDR3 in amino acids: CASSPPKLGEQYF. The CDR3 nucleotides are TGTGCCAGCTCACCACCAAAGCTTGGCGAGCAGTACTTC. Full variable domain (rest looked up from reference TRBV18 and TRBJ2-7): NAGVMQNPRHLVRRRGQEARLRCSPMKGHSHVYWYRQLPEEGLKFMVYLQKENIIDESGMPKERFSAEFPKEGPSILRIQQVVRGDSAAYFCASSPPKLGEQYFGPGTRLTVT.

This clonotype was seen at least ten times. The chain employs TRBV6-1 and TRBJ2-7, with a possible D match to TRBD1 (6 bases). Trimming left V 6 bases short and J 1 base short, with 16 bases between. The length of the CDR3 is 15 residues. CDR1 MNHNS and CDR2 SASEGT come from the germline V gene. Here the CDR3 DNA reads TGTGCCAGCAGGAACCCGGGACAAATTTCCTACGAGCAGTACTTC. Translated: CASRNPGQISYEQYF.

With respect to this clonotype: The CDR3 end shows no conserved phenylalanine or tryptophan, and so a read error is likely. The DNA is omitted, as the CDR3 cannot be located on it reliably, and the CDR3 follows TCRdb's listing. This rearrangement joins TRBV7-2 to TRBJ2-7; the table gives TRBD1 as D, unverified against the DNA. Germline V CDR1 and CDR2: SGHTA, FQGNSA. The CDR3 has 16 residues if both end residues are counted. The CDR3 loop reads CASSRDRGLETQYFGS.

A remark on this clonotype: The missing conserved phenylalanine or tryptophan at the end of this CDR3 makes a read error likely. It is unclear where the CDR3 begins or ends on the DNA, so no DNA is shown, and the CDR3 is as TCRdb lists it. The chain links TRBV6-9 to TRBJ1-6. The germline gives CDR1 MNHGY, CDR2 SVAAGI. The CDR3 region is 8 residues in length, termini included. CDR3 loop: CASSYNGR.

The chain employs TRBV5-1 and TRBJ2-7; 8 bases are a match to TRBD1. The J call may be faulty, since TRBJ2-1 better matches the DNA end. Germline V gene sequence: CDR1 SGHRS, CDR2 YFSETQ. The CDR3 spans 15 residues. The CDR3, as DNA: TGCGCCAGCAGCTCAGGACAGGGCTACTACAATGAGCAGTTCTTC. Its protein product is CASSSGQGYYNEQFF.

In this sample, this clonotype turned up a few times. The chain carries TRBV18 and TRBJ2-1, with 8 bases that match TRBD1. The J call is doubtful: the DNA matches TRBJ2-7 better. Germline V gene data show CDR1 as KGHSH and CDR2 as LQKENI. The CDR3 covers 17 residues. The CDR3 is CASSPPIGQGVYNEQYF. In DNA, the CDR3 is TGTGCCAGCTCACCACCAATTGGACAGGGAGTTTACAATGAGCAGTACTTC.

The V call is TRBV6-4, the J call TRBJ2-5, with D unresolved. The end of the DNA aligns better with TRBJ2-1, so the J call may be wrong. Germline V gene sequence: CDR1 MRHNA, CDR2 SNTAGT. The CDR3 runs to 16 residues. CDR3 sequence: CASSPLGIVSNNEQFF. The DNA for the CDR3 is TGTGCCAGCAGTCCCTTAGGGATAGTCTCGAACAATGAGCAGTTCTTC.

Concerning this clonotype itself: One junction end disagrees with the germline gene, perhaps due to a read error. The chain employs TRBV5-1 and TRBJ1-6; 9 bases agree with TRBD1. The CDR3 contains 18 residues. From germline, CDR1 is SGHRS and CDR2 YFSETQ. CDR3 amino acids: CATSLQGAGGPYNSPLHF. In DNA form, the CDR3 reads TGCGCCACCAGCTTACAGGGGGCGGGAGGGCCCTATAATTCACCCCTCCACTTT.

In its sample, this clonotype was seen many times. The chain is built from TRBV12-3 or TRBV12-4 and TRBJ2-2, with 7 nucleotides matching TRBD1. V lost 4 bases and J lost 1; bases outside the gene matches: 3. CDR3 length: 15 amino acids. For the CDR3, the DNA is TGTGCCAGCAGTTCCTGGACAGGGAACACCGGGGAGCTGTTTTTT. Protein: CASSSWTGNTGELFF.

Comment on this clonotype: The missing conserved phenylalanine or tryptophan at the end of this CDR3 makes a read error likely. It is unclear where the CDR3 begins or ends on the DNA, so no DNA is shown, and the CDR3 is as TCRdb lists it. The chain recombines TRBV7-9 with TRBJ2-3; the D segment call TRBD1 is taken from the table without a DNA check. Germline lookup yields CDR1 SEHNR and CDR2 FQNEAQ (reference sequence). Inclusive of both ends, the CDR3 amounts to 15 amino acids. CDR3 region: CASSFGLAGEQYFGP.

This clonotype was observed at least ten times. The V gene is TRBV7-6, the J gene TRBJ2-2; 10 bases are a match to TRBD1. CDR3 length equals 15 residues. The germline gives CDR1 SGHVS, CDR2 FNYEAQ. The ends lost 5 bases at V and 6 bases at J; junction bases unmatched: 6. The CDR3 coding sequence is TGTGCCAGCAGCCCAGGGACAGGGGTGGCCGGGGAGCTGTTTTTT. It encodes CASSPGTGVAGELFF.

The chain couples TRBV7-2 to TRBJ2-2; TRBD1 might be the D (5 bases). Germline CDR1 SGHTA, CDR2 FQGNSA. V lost 4 bases, J lost 6 bases, and 15 bases lay in between. The CDR3 runs to 15 residues. In nucleotides, the CDR3 is TGTGCCAGCAGCTCCTTGCAGGGTAGTTCCGGGGAGCTGTTTTTT. It codes for CASSSLQGSSGELFF.

The rearrangement links TRBV7-4 to TRBJ2-6; TRBD2 agrees at 7 bases. Matching the DNA end better, TRBJ2-7 makes the J call doubtful. The length of the CDR3 is 16 residues. From germline, CDR1 is SGHVT and CDR2 SQSDAQ. The CDR3 DNA reads TGTGCCAGCAGCTTAGCGCTGGTGGGAGGGGACTACGAGCAGTACTTC. This encodes CASSLALVGGDYEQYF.

The sample holds many counts of this clonotype. J is TRBJ2-7 and V is TRBV7-6, with 11 bases aligning to TRBD2. The CDR3 sequence is 15 residues long. V lost 4 bases and J lost 2; bases outside the gene matches: 4. CDR1 SGHVS and CDR2 FNYEAQ come from the germline V gene. CDR3 sequence: CASSWGLADTYEQYF. The CDR3 coding sequence is TGTGCCAGCAGCTGGGGACTAGCGGACACCTACGAGCAGTACTTC. The full variable domain, its missing parts supplied by reference TRBV7-6 and TRBJ2-7, is GAGVSQSPRYKVTKRGQDVALRCDPISGHVSLYWYRQALGQGPEFLTYFNYEAQQDKSGLPNDRFSAERPEGSISTLTIQRTEQRDSAMYRCASSWGLADTYEQYFGPGTRLTVT.